What follows describes a single T cell receptor beta chain. The V gene's germline CDR1 is LGHDT and CDR2 YNNKEL (reference sequence). V lost 0 bases, J lost 12 bases, and 8 bases lay in between. The CDR3 sequence is 12 residues long. The sample belongs to a study of T cells in Graves' hyperthyroidism and ophthalmopathy. Lactation, pregnancy, other autoimmune disease or uncontrolled infection excluded patients. Using around 10 ml of fresh peripheral blood, PBMCs were prepared. RNA transcripts gave rise to amplified TCR beta CDR3 regions. HTBI primers were used for first-round RT-PCR of the TCR CDR3. TCRdb used MiXCR to reprocess the multiplex PCR reads, holding one entry per CDR3 protein. The data hold around 560,000 distinct CDR3 sequences, with over 15% observed a single time.

The sample consisted of blood. The chain uses TRBV3-1 and TRBJ2-2, with a tentative D call TRBD2 (5 bases). This TCR was sampled from a woman aged 18-29 years with Graves' hyperthyroidism. The CDR3 sequence is CASSQDSGKLFF. The DNA of the CDR3 is TGTGCCAGCAGCCAAGATTCGGGGAAGCTGTTTTTT.